This passage covers 20 T cell receptor beta chains from one sample sequenced in a study of CD8 T cells in Susac syndrome. It was with random hexamers that 0.5 to 1 ug RNA was reverse transcribed. TCRdb re-called the immunoSEQ multiplex PCR reads with MiXCR, one entry per CDR3 protein. The repertoire holds some 120,000 distinct CDR3 sequences, around 94% seen once, with around 0.2% in the top ten. Source material: CD8+ T cells from PBMCs. The receptors originated from a human donor with Susac syndrome.

V gene TRBV4-1 combines with J gene TRBJ2-7; the match to TRBD1 covers 8 bases. Germline V gene lookup returns CDR1 MGHRA and CDR2 YSYEKL. V lost 1 base to trimming and J lost 3 bases; unmatched junction nucleotides: 2. The CDR3 is made up of 14 amino acids. For the CDR3, the DNA is TGCGCCAGCAGCCAAGTGGGGACAGGCTACGAGCAGTACTTC. Translation: CASSQVGTGYEQYF.

The DNA of the CDR3 is TGTGCCATCAGGCAGCCCGCAGGACAATACTACGAGCAGTACTTC. Its translation: CAIRQPAGQYYEQYF. V usage is TRBV10-3 and J usage is TRBJ2-7, with D possibly matching TRBD1 (5 bases). V was shortened by 6 bases and J by 3 bases, with 18 bases between the two germline ends. CDR1 is ENHRY, CDR2 SYGVKD, per germline. The CDR3 is 15 amino acids.

The V gene is TRBV4-3, the J gene TRBJ1-2, with a weak D call TRBD1 (6 bases). The CDR3 sequence is 15 residues long. Germline CDR1 reads LGHNA; CDR2 reads YSLEER. Trimming took 0 bases from V and 2 from J, leaving 10 bases between them. Written as DNA, the CDR3 is TGCGCCAGCAGCCAAGAGACAGGTTCCAACTATGGCTACACCTTC. It codes for CASSQETGSNYGYTF.

The chain carries TRBV4-1 and TRBJ1-6; a possible D gene is TRBD1 (5 bases). The CDR3 sequence is 18 residues long. V shed 5 bases and J shed 7 bases, with 24 bases lying between them. The germline V gene has CDR1 MGHRA and CDR2 YSYEKL. CDR3 sequence (DNA): TGCGCCAGCAGCGATGGAGGGGACGCGGGATTAACGAATTCACCCCTCCACTTT. Translated: CASSDGGDAGLTNSPLHF.

V is TRBV11-1 and J is TRBJ2-3; TRBD2 agrees at 7 bases. Trimming cost V 5 bases and J 2 bases; bases outside gene matches: 10. Germline CDR1 and CDR2: SGHAT and FQDESV (reference sequence). The CDR3 length is 16 residues. Written as DNA, the CDR3 is TGTGCCAGCAGCCGCACTGGCGGGAGCTACACAGATACGCAGTATTTT. Translated, it gives CASSRTGGSYTDTQYF. Variable domain in full (rest from reference TRBV11-1 and TRBJ2-3): EAEVAQSPRYKITEKSQAVAFWCDPISGHATLYWYRQILGQGPELLVQFQDESVVDDSQLPKDRFSAERLKGVDSTLKIQPAELGDSAMYLCASSRTGGSYTDTQYFGPGTRLTVL.

J is TRBJ1-2 and V is TRBV4-1, with 7 bases that match TRBD1. The ends lost 0 bases at V and 3 bases at J; junction bases unmatched: 10. Germline CDR1 reads MGHRA; CDR2 reads YSYEKL. This CDR3 contains 17 residues. The CDR3 loop is CASSQDGTGAPYYGYTF. The CDR3, as DNA: TGCGCCAGCAGCCAAGACGGCACAGGGGCGCCCTACTATGGCTACACCTTC.

The chain uses TRBV30 and TRBJ2-7; D perhaps matches TRBD1 (6 bases). The CDR3 sequence is 15 residues long. The V gene's germline CDR1 is GTSNPN and CDR2 SVGIG (reference sequence). Trimming took 2 bases from V and 0 from J, leaving 14 bases between them. For the CDR3, the DNA is TGTGCCTGGAGTTGGGACACTCTTAGCTCCTACGAGCAGTACTTC. This translates into CAWSWDTLSSYEQYF.

This chain links TRBV7-9 with TRBJ2-1, with 7 bases matching TRBD2. Per the germline V gene, CDR1 is SEHNR and CDR2 is FQNEAQ (reference sequence). V shed 5 bases and J 4 bases; nucleotides not matched to a gene: 8. The CDR3 is 15 amino acids. CDR3 region: CASSQLTSVYNEQFF. The CDR3 DNA is TGTGCCAGCAGCCAGCTTACTAGCGTGTACAATGAGCAGTTCTTC.

This chain uses TRBV7-2 with TRBJ2-3; 7 nucleotides align to TRBD2. CDR1 is SGHTA, CDR2 FQGNSA, per germline. The V gene end was trimmed by 1 base and the J gene end by 4 bases; junction bases not matched to a gene: 11. The CDR3 length is 17 residues. CDR3 coding DNA: TGTGCCAGCAGCTTAGAGTCGGCGGGAGCCGCCCCAGATACGCAGTATTTT. The encoded protein is CASSLESAGAAPDTQYF.

The rearrangement joins TRBV6-5 to TRBJ1-1; D is unresolved. The CDR3 totals 14 residues. CDR1 and CDR2 from the germline V gene are MNHEY and SVGAGI. The V gene lost 3 bases and the J gene lost 1 base, with 9 bases spanning the gap. In nucleotides, the CDR3 is TGTGCCAGCAGTTATTTCGATACGAACACTGAAGCTTTCTTT. As protein: CASSYFDTNTEAFF.

V is TRBV5-4 and J is TRBJ2-1; the D gene could be TRBD1 or TRBD2 (5 bases each). This CDR3 is 12 amino acids long. CDR1 is SGHNT, CDR2 YYREEE, per germline (reference sequence). V lost 5 bases and J 9 bases, leaving 12 bases between the germline ends. CDR3 nucleotides: TGTGCCAGCAGGGGGGTGTACGGTGAGCAGTTCTTC. Protein sequence: CASRGVYGEQFF.

The chain is built from TRBV4-3 and TRBJ2-7; 13 positions agree with TRBD2. CDR1 LGHNA and CDR2 YSLEER come from the germline V gene. V lost 3 bases and J lost 3; bases outside the gene matches: 5. CDR3 size: 16 residues. The CDR3 nucleotides are TGCGCCAGCAGCCAGGTACTAGCGGGAGGGAGCTACGAGCAGTACTTC. Translating gives CASSQVLAGGSYEQYF.

The sample holds a few counts of this clonotype. This sequence joins TRBV4-2 and TRBJ2-2; D tentatively fits TRBD1 or TRBD2 (6 bases each). Germline lookup yields CDR1 LGHNA and CDR2 YNFKEQ. This CDR3 is built from 15 residues. Trimming removed 0 bases from V and 5 bases from J, with 10 bases in between. CDR3: CASSQDPGATGELFF. Written as DNA, the CDR3 is TGTGCCAGCAGCCAAGATCCGGGGGCGACCGGGGAGCTGTTTTTT.

V usage is TRBV12-3 or TRBV12-4 and J usage is TRBJ2-5; a possible D gene is TRBD2 (5 bases). The V end lost 3 bases, the J end lost 5 bases, and 10 bases lay between the germline ends. CDR3 length equals 13 residues. DNA for the CDR3: TGTGCCAGCAGTTTGAGGACTCCGGAGACCCAGTACTTC. Protein product: CASSLRTPETQYF.

CDR3 coding DNA: TGCAGCGTTGAATCGGGCCAGGGGGCCGCCTACGAGCAGTACTTC. Residues: CSVESGQGAAYEQYF. V usage is TRBV29-1 and J usage is TRBJ2-7; 8 positions agree with TRBD1. Germline CDR1 and CDR2: SQVTM and ANQGSEA. This CDR3 has 15 amino acids. Trimming took 2 bases from V and 2 from J; bases not matched to a gene: 8.

The V gene is TRBV25-1, the J gene TRBJ1-6; D perhaps matches TRBD1 (5 bases). Germline CDR1 and CDR2: MGHDK and SYGVNS. With 1 base removed from V and 8 bases from J, the gap between germline ends came to 9 bases. CDR3 length equals 14 residues. The CDR3: CASSELGRDSPLHF. CDR3 coding DNA: TGTGCCAGCAGTGAATTGGGCAGGGATTCACCCCTCCACTTT.

This clonotype was seen only a few times. The V gene is TRBV3-1, the J gene TRBJ1-2, with D uncertain. This CDR3 is built from 11 residues. Trimming shortened V by 4 bases and J by 8 bases, and 8 bases separated the two germline ends. Germline V CDR1 and CDR2: LGHDT, YNNKEL (reference sequence). The CDR3 sequence is CASSPGGGYTF. The CDR3 nucleotides read TGTGCCAGCAGCCCCGGCGGCGGCTACACCTTC.

This chain uses TRBV4-3 with TRBJ2-1; D may be TRBD2 (6 bases). The CDR3 contains 15 residues. With 3 bases removed from V and 0 bases from J, the gap between germline ends came to 9 bases. Germline lookup yields CDR1 LGHNA and CDR2 YSLEER. CDR3 residues: CASSQRGASYNEQFF. The CDR3 DNA reads TGCGCCAGCAGCCAGCGCGGGGCCTCCTACAATGAGCAGTTCTTC.

Remarks on this clonotype: This is likely a read error, given that the CDR3 carries no conserved phenylalanine or tryptophan at its end. The chain links TRBV7-6 to TRBJ2-2; tentatively, D is TRBD2 (5 bases). CDR1 and CDR2 (germline): SGHVS, FNYEAQ. V lost 5 bases and J lost 6, with 13 bases in between. The CDR3 sequence is 14 residues long. This chain's CDR3 is CASSPDGGAGELFS. As DNA, the CDR3 is TGTGCCAGCAGCCCCGATGGAGGCGCCGGGGAGCTGTTTTCT.

The chain has TRBV20-1 and TRBJ2-1; D is undetermined. Germline V gives CDR1 DFQATT, CDR2 SNEGSKA (reference sequence). The CDR3 has 12 residues. V lost 6 bases and J lost 7, with 13 bases in between. The CDR3 sequence: CSAVFLRNEQFF. In nucleotides, the CDR3 is TGCAGTGCCGTCTTTCTCCGGAATGAGCAGTTCTTC.